The 6 T cell receptor beta chains given below trace back to one sample, sequenced in a study of T cell clonality in common variable immunodeficiency. TCRdb keeps only in-frame clones here, not all; method: immunoSEQ multiplex PCR. The sample has approximately 52,000 clones, none seen only once; the top ten hold approximately 3%. The sequencing sample was made of peripheral blood mononuclear cells. Source of these receptors: a person aged 18 to 75 in good health.

This clone was recorded many times. The CDR3 region is CSVQMTGGGEAFF. CDR3 bases read: TGCAGCGTACAAATGACAGGGGGTGGAGAA. The rearrangement links TRBV29-1 to TRBJ1-1; 9 bases are shared with TRBD1. The read stops 3 residues short of the end of the CDR3; the missing end is completed from the germline J gene. The CDR3 covers 13 residues. CDR1 is SQVTM, CDR2 ANQGSEA, per germline.

This clone was picked up a small number of times. The CDR3 goes on 3 residues after the read ends, and that part is filled in from the germline J gene. The V call is TRBV18, the J call TRBJ1-2, with 7 bases identical to TRBD1. Trimming at V came to 3 bases and at J to 6 bases, leaving 7 bases not matched to a gene. CDR1 is KGHSH, CDR2 LQKENI, per germline. The CDR3 runs 14 residues. Incomplete CDR3 DNA: TGTGCCAGCTCACCGAGACCCGGGACAGATGGC. It translates to CASSPRPGTDG. The full CDR3 protein reads CASSPRPGTDGYTF. Full variable domain (remainder filled in from reference TRBV18 and TRBJ1-2): NAGVMQNPRHLVRRRGQEARLRCSPMKGHSHVYWYRQLPEEGLKFMVYLQKENIIDESGMPKERFSAEFPKEGPSILRIQQVVRGDSAAYFCASSPRPGTDGYTFGSGTRLTVV.

This clone was recorded at least ten times. The read halts 3 residues ahead of the CDR3 end, with the missing end drawn from the germline J gene. The chain joins TRBV7-6 to TRBJ2-1; 8 bases align to TRBD1. The ends lost 1 base at V and 5 bases at J; junction bases unmatched: 1. This CDR3 comprises 14 residues. Germline lookup yields CDR1 SGHVS and CDR2 FNYEAQ. The CDR3 sequence: CASSLETGDNEQFF. The CDR3 bases that were read are TGTGCCAGCAGCTTAGAGACAGGGGACAATGAG.

The chain's CDR3 is CAWSVLEGSPLHF. Incomplete CDR3 DNA: TGTGCCTGGAGTGTACTGGAAGGGTCACCC. This chain joins TRBV30 and TRBJ1-6; D unclear. Read data end 3 residues before the CDR3 end; the end is taken from the germline J gene. Germline assignment: CDR1 GTSNPN and CDR2 SVGIG (reference sequence). This CDR3 comprises 13 residues. Trimming left V 0 bases short and J 10 bases short, with 10 bases between.

For this clone: A far larger clone is a single base away, which makes a read error likely. The observed sequence ends 3 residues before the CDR3 terminus, with the missing tail filled in from the germline J gene. V is TRBV6-1 and J is TRBJ2-7, with 8 nucleotides matching TRBD1. This CDR3 comprises 15 residues. The germline V gene encodes CDR1 MNHNS and CDR2 SASEGT. CDR3 amino acids: CVSSEGIPGQVEQYF. The DNA read from the CDR3 is TGTGTCAGCAGTGAAGGGATTCCGGGACAGGTCGAG.

At least ten counts were recorded for this clone. The missing CDR3 end, 3 residues past where the read stops, is filled in from the germline J gene. The chain employs TRBV5-1 and TRBJ2-3; TRBD1 might be the D (6 bases). The ends were cut back, 0 bases at V and 0 bases at J, with 11 bases in the middle. Germline values: CDR1 SGHRS, CDR2 YFSETQ. CDR3 length: 16 amino acids. The sequenced part of the CDR3 DNA is TGCGCCAGCAGCTTGGGGGGGCAAGCTAGCACAGATACG. It translates to CASSLGGQASTDT. The whole CDR3 protein reads CASSLGGQASTDTQYF.